This TCR beta chain was obtained from a study of CXCR3-negative and CXCR3-positive naive CD8 T cells. TRB cDNA libraries were made by UMI-labeled 5' RACE. Using the 5' RACE reads, TCRdb records one entry per CDR3 protein without DNA. With around 56,000 distinct CDR3 sequences in the sample, the ten largest clones hold 0.42%. Germline V gene data show CDR1 as MNHEY and CDR2 as SVGAGI. The CDR3 length is 21 residues. V is TRBV6-5 and J is TRBJ2-3; checking the TCRdb D call of TRBD2 is not possible without DNA. Input material: naive CXCR3- CD8+ T cells from blood. Specified subset: CD45RO-CCR7+CD27+CD95- naive CD8+ T cells lacking CXCR3 (TNR3-). The sequence derives from a human donor in good health. Some clones in this sample may be carry-over from other donors' samples. The CDR3 protein is CASSYSFLAGDPVFGTDTQYF.